The 10 T cell receptor beta chains reported below all come from one sample, sequenced in a study of cytomegalovirus exposure and HLA in healthy donors. This PCR relied on a set of 60 Vbeta primers and 13 Jbeta primers. Assay used: immunoSEQ multiplex PCR; TCRdb lists only in-frame clones, some missing. Found here are some 200,000 clones, approximately 70% of them singletons; the top ten hold 2.5% to 3%. The sample comprised PBMCs. The receptors here all came from a man in his forties in good health and CMV-seropositive.

V usage is TRBV10-3 and J usage is TRBJ2-7; 8 bases align to TRBD2. V shed 3 bases, J shed 4 bases, and the junction held 5 bases outside the gene matches. The CDR3 sequence is 14 residues long. The V gene's germline CDR1 is ENHRY and CDR2 SYGVKD. CDR3 sequence (DNA): TGTGCCATCAGTGAAGCGGGGGAGGTTTACGAGCAGTACTTC. Protein: CAISEAGEVYEQYF.

The chain recombines TRBV10-3 with TRBJ1-1; no definite D call. This CDR3 has 14 residues. Trimming took 4 bases from V and 4 from J, leaving 13 bases between them. Per germline, CDR1 ENHRY and CDR2 SYGVKD. The CDR3 protein is CAISVGMEGTEAFF. The CDR3 coding sequence is TGTGCCATCAGTGTAGGGATGGAGGGCACTGAAGCTTTCTTT.

This clone was counted only a few times. V usage is TRBV7-3 and J usage is TRBJ2-2; D may be TRBD1 (6 bases). The V gene lost 5 bases and the J gene lost 0 bases, with 13 bases spanning the gap. The CDR3 is made up of 16 amino acids. Per germline, CDR1 SGHTA and CDR2 FQGTGA. The CDR3 coding sequence is TGTGCCAGCAGCGGACGCAGGGGCCCGAACACCGGGGAGCTGTTTTTT. Amino acid sequence: CASSGRRGPNTGELFF.

The chain recombines TRBV9 with TRBJ1-5; 10 bases line up with TRBD1. Trimming at V came to 3 bases and at J to 6 bases, leaving 6 bases not matched to a gene. The CDR3 length is 15 residues. The germline V gene encodes CDR1 SGDLS and CDR2 YYNGEE. The CDR3 protein is CASSAGQGTFQPQHF. The CDR3 DNA is TGTGCCAGCAGCGCGGGACAGGGGACCTTTCAGCCCCAGCATTTT.

The CDR3 is CASSVTGGSQHF. For the CDR3, the DNA is TGTGCCAGCTCAGTTACAGGGGGGTCCCAGCATTTT. The V gene is TRBV18, the J gene TRBJ1-5; 8 nucleotides line up with TRBD1. CDR3 length: 12 residues. Trimming took 5 bases from V and 11 from J; bases not matched to a gene: 5. The germline gives CDR1 KGHSH, CDR2 LQKENI.

In nucleotides, the CDR3 is TGTGCCAGCAGTTTCCCACGACAGGGGGCTTCGGGGGAGCTGTTTTTT. It codes for CASSFPRQGASGELFF. The chain has TRBV28 and TRBJ2-2; 10 nucleotides agree with TRBD1. The CDR3 totals 16 residues. The trim removed 3 bases at V and 8 bases at J, leaving 9 bases unmatched. Germline CDR1 reads MDHEN; CDR2 reads SYDVKM.

The chain uses TRBV5-8 and TRBJ2-5; TRBD1 matches 10 bases. The germline gives CDR1 SGHTS, CDR2 YDEGEE. The CDR3 contains 15 residues. V trimming: 4 bases; J trimming: 5 bases; junction bases outside the gene matches: 8. CDR3 protein: CASSPLTGGRETQYF. CDR3 sequence (DNA): TGTGCCAGCAGCCCTTTGACAGGGGGCAGGGAGACCCAGTACTTC.

This rearrangement joins TRBV5-1 to TRBJ2-7; D is perhaps TRBD2 (5 bases). Trimming cost V 0 bases and J 9 bases, with 19 bases left between them. The CDR3 runs to 15 residues. Germline CDR1 reads SGHRS; CDR2 reads YFSETQ. CDR3: CASSLATGEGRGQYF. CDR3 DNA: TGCGCCAGCAGCTTGGCCACGGGTGAAGGGAGAGGGCAGTACTTC.

The V call is TRBV5-6, the J call TRBJ1-3, with TRBD1 identical over 9 bases. Germline CDR1 is SGHDT and CDR2 is YYEEEE. CDR3 length: 18 amino acids. Trimming took 0 bases from V and 0 from J; bases not matched to a gene: 7. This CDR3 reads CASSLGDRAFFSGNTIYF. DNA of the CDR3: TGTGCCAGCAGCTTGGGGGACAGGGCCTTTTTCTCTGGAAACACCATATATTTT.

V usage is TRBV15 and J usage is TRBJ2-3; 8 bases agree with TRBD1. CDR3 size: 16 residues. After removal of 3 bases from V and 1 base from J, the junction contained 6 bases not matched to a gene. Germline CDR1 reads LNHNV; CDR2 reads YYDKDF (reference sequence). CDR3 bases: TGTGCCACCAGCAGTATTTCGACAGGGGGCACAGATACGCAGTATTTT. This translates into CATSSISTGGTDTQYF.